Listed here are 8 T cell receptor beta chains from one sample, sequenced in a study of CD8+CD57+ T cells in acquired aplastic anemia. CD8+CD57+ cell expansion had been shown by flow cytometry in patients chosen for sequencing. Genomic DNA, the template, was used for profiling of the TCR beta VDJ and CDR3. MiXCR, applied by TCRdb to the reads, yields one record per CDR3 protein. Of roughly 170,000 distinct CDR3 sequences in the sample, around 50% are singletons; the top ten hold about an eighth. Sequenced: sorted CD4+, CD8+, or CD8+CD57+ T cells (not recorded which) from PBMCs. The receptor source for this set is a human donor with aplastic anemia.

The chain is built from TRBV20-1 and TRBJ2-1; no clear D gene. The germline V gene encodes CDR1 DFQATT and CDR2 SNEGSKA (reference sequence). This CDR3 contains 12 residues. The CDR3 region has the DNA TGCAGAGGATCATTACTTTACAATGAGCAGTTCTTC. It specifies CRGSLLYNEQFF.

The genes are TRBV7-9 and TRBJ1-4; tentative D call: TRBD1 (5 bases). This CDR3 region has 12 residues. V was shortened by 4 bases and J by 15 bases, with 15 bases between the two germline ends. Germline assignment: CDR1 SEHNR and CDR2 FQNEAQ (reference sequence). As DNA, the CDR3 is TGTGCCAGCAGCTCCATGGGGGAGCTGGTGTTTTTT. Encoded protein: CASSSMGELVFF. The entire variable domain, with the rest obtained from reference TRBV7-9 and TRBJ1-4, is as follows: DTGVSQNPRHKITKRGQNVTFRCDPISEHNRLYWYRQTLGQGPEFLTYFQNEAQLEKSRLLSDRFSAERPKGSFSTLEIQRTEQGDSAMYLCASSSMGELVFFGSGTQLSVL.

This clonotype appeared once. The chain recombines TRBV29-1 with TRBJ2-5; D unresolved. Germline CDR1 reads SQVTM; CDR2 reads ANQGSEA. Trimming took off 3 bases at V and 5 bases at J, with 13 bases between the two ends. The CDR3 spans 13 residues. In nucleotides, the CDR3 is TGCAGCGTTGACCCTAGTACCGGGGAGACCCAGTACTTC. It specifies CSVDPSTGETQYF.

The chain is built from TRBV5-1 and TRBJ2-5; D could derive from TRBD1 or TRBD2 (6 bases each). V was pared by 7 bases and J by 1 base, with 14 bases between. There are 14 residues in the CDR3. Looked up from germline, CDR1 is SGHRS and CDR2 is YFSETQ. CDR3: CASVLGGIQETQYF. For the CDR3, the DNA is TGCGCCAGCGTATTAGGGGGGATCCAAGAGACCCAGTACTTC.

V usage is TRBV25-1 and J usage is TRBJ2-1; 12 nucleotides align to TRBD2. CDR1 and CDR2 (germline): MGHDK, SYGVNS. The CDR3 is 16 residues long. J was trimmed by 2 bases and V by 3 bases; bases with no gene match: 2. CDR3 loop: CASSDRLAGAYNEQFF. CDR3 bases: TGTGCCAGCAGTGACAGACTAGCGGGAGCCTACAATGAGCAGTTCTTC.

The gene calls are TRBV20-1 and TRBJ2-5; no reliable D call. Germline-derived CDR1 and CDR2 are DFQATT and SNEGSKA (reference sequence). V lost 0 bases to trimming and J lost 0 bases, with 2 bases between them. The CDR3 sequence is 12 residues long. CDR3 loop: CSARDDQETQYF. CDR3 DNA sequence: TGCAGTGCTAGAGACGACCAAGAGACCCAGTACTTC.

As for this clonotype: Without the conserved terminal phenylalanine or tryptophan, this CDR3 likely stems from a read error. The chain is built from TRBV2 and TRBJ1-4; D is uncertain. Per the germline V gene, CDR1 is SNHLY and CDR2 is FYNNEI. CDR3 length equals 13 residues. CDR3 coding DNA: TGTGCCAGCACGTTCAGAGCTAAGGAAAAACTGTTTTTA. Protein product: CASTFRAKEKLFL.

This clonotype was seen repeatedly, ten times or more. The J gene is TRBJ1-5, the V gene TRBV6-1; D may be TRBD1 (6 bases). V was shortened by 4 bases and J by 4 bases, with 17 bases between the two germline ends. The CDR3 runs 16 residues. Germline CDR1 is MNHNS and CDR2 is SASEGT. CDR3 bases: TGTGCCAGCAGTGCCGGACAGCTTGATAGTAATCAGCCCCAGCATTTT. As protein: CASSAGQLDSNQPQHF.